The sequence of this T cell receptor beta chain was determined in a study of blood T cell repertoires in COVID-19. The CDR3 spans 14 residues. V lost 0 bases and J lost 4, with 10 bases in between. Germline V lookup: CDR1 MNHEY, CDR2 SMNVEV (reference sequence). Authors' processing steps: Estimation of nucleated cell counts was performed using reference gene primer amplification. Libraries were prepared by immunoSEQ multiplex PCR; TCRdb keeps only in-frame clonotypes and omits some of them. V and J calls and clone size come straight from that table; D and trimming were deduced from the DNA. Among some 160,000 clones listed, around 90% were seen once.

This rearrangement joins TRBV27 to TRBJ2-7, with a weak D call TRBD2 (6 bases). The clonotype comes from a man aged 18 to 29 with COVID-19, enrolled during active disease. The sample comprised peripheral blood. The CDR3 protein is CASSLSGEAYEQYF. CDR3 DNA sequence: TGTGCCAGCAGTTTATCCGGGGAGGCGTACGAGCAGTACTTC.